This is a list of T cell receptor beta chains from one sample in a study of blood T cell repertoires in COVID-19. The table came from immunoSEQ multiplex PCR; TCRdb's copy has only in-frame clones and leaves some out. This table holds about 190,000 clones, about 88% found once. The sample taken for sequencing was peripheral blood. The receptors were gathered from a man aged 25 to 45 with active or convalescent COVID-19. Both conserved end residues are part of each CDR3. A D gene is named only where the DNA matches it firmly. Only part of the rows carry a size: once, few, many, or a class if the clone is expanded.

TRBV15	TRBJ2-6	few	-	TGTGCCACCAGCAGAGATAGTAGCGGAGGCTCTGGGGCCAACGTCCTGACTTTC	CATSRDSSGGSGANVLTF
TRBV5-6	TRBJ2-7	-	TRBD2	TGTGCCAGCAGCTTGGGGCGGGAGGGCCTACTTTACGAGCAGTACTTC	CASSLGREGLLYEQYF
TRBV4-1	TRBJ2-1	-	-	TGCGCCAGCAGCCAAGAAAGTCTAGCGGAGCAGTTCTTC	CASSQESLAEQFF
TRBV3-1/TRBV3-2	TRBJ1-6	-	-	TGTGCCAGCAGCCAAGGGCAGGGTAATTCACCCCTCCACTTT	CASSQGQGNSPLHF
TRBV30	TRBJ1-5	-	-	TGTGCCTGGGGGGGGTTTGGCAATCAGCCCCAGCATTTT	CAWGGFGNQPQHF
TRBV7-2	TRBJ2-6	-	-	TGTGCCAGCAGCTTCGTCCCCTCTGGGGCCAACGTCCTGACTTTC	CASSFVPSGANVLTF
TRBV21-1	TRBJ2-7	once	-	TGTGCCGACCTGGGACAGGGGGCGCCGAGAGGCTCTTACTACGAGCAGTACTTC	CADLGQGAPRGSYYEQYF
TRBV9	TRBJ2-1	-	TRBD2	TGTGCCAGCAGCGCCTCCTCTAGCGGGAGTCCGTACAATGAGCAGTTCTTC	CASSASSSGSPYNEQFF
TRBV27	TRBJ1-2	-	TRBD1	TGTGCCAGCAGTTTAACAGGGAGACAGGGCATCTATGGCTACACCTTC	CASSLTGRQGIYGYTF
TRBV30	TRBJ2-1	-	TRBD2	TGTGCCTGGAGTGAGGGGTTACGGGGGGGCCCCTACAATGAGCAGTTCTTC	CAWSEGLRGGPYNEQFF
TRBV7-9	TRBJ2-5	-	TRBD2	TGTGCCAGCAGCCGGGGCGAACTAGCGGTCCAAGAGACCCAGTACTTC	CASSRGELAVQETQYF
TRBV7-6	TRBJ1-5	-	TRBD1	TGTGCCAGCAGCTTAAACCCAGGGGGCACAGTCCAGCCCCAGCATTTT	CASSLNPGGTVQPQHF
TRBV12-5	TRBJ2-6	-	TRBD1	TGTGCTAGTGGTCTGGGACAGGGGGTAAAGGCCAACGTCCTGACTTTC	CASGLGQGVKANVLTF
TRBV5-1	TRBJ1-4	-	-	TGCGCCAGCAGCTTGGGCCCCGGGGGTGCAACTAATGAAAAACTGTTTTTT	CASSLGPGGATNEKLFF
TRBV19	TRBJ1-2	-	-	TGTGCCAGTAGTATGGCGGCCAACTATGGCTACACCTTC	CASSMAANYGYTF
TRBV7-9	TRBJ1-3	-	-	TGTGCCAGCAGGTTAGCAGCCTCTGGAAACACCATATATTTT	CASRLAASGNTIYF
TRBV6-1	TRBJ1-2	few	-	TGTGCCAGCAGTGAAACGGGGGACGGCTACACCTTC	CASSETGDGYTF
TRBV7-8	TRBJ2-7	-	-	TGTGCCAGCAGCTTAGCCTCGGGGGGCTACTCCTACGAGCAGTACTTC	CASSLASGGYSYEQYF
TRBV29-1	TRBJ2-2	-	TRBD1	TGCAGCGTCCTTGGGACAGGGTTGACCGGGGAGCTGTTTTTT	CSVLGTGLTGELFF
TRBV30	TRBJ2-1	-	TRBD2	TGTGCCTGGAGCCGGGGACTAGCGGGAAACAATGAGCAGTTCTTC	CAWSRGLAGNNEQFF
TRBV2	TRBJ2-3	-	TRBD2	TGTGCCAGCAGGGCTGAAGCGGGGGGGAGGGATACGCAGTATTTT	CASRAEAGGRDTQYF
TRBV2	TRBJ1-1	-	TRBD1	TGTGCCAGCAGGGCAAGACAGGGAAACACTGAAGCTTTCTTT	CASRARQGNTEAFF
TRBV6-5	TRBJ1-2	once	-	TGTGCCAGCAGTCAGACGGGGAACTATGGCTACACCTTC	CASSQTGNYGYTF
TRBV5-6	TRBJ1-1	-	TRBD1	TGTGCCAGCAGCTTGTATGGGGCAGGGGGCACTGAAGCTTTCTTT	CASSLYGAGGTEAFF
TRBV27	TRBJ1-5	-	-	TGTGCCAGCAGTCGGGACAATCAGCCCCAGCATTTT	CASSRDNQPQHF
TRBV20-1	TRBJ1-2	-	-	TGCAGTGCCGGAGGGATAGGCGGCTACACCTTC	CSAGGIGGYTF
TRBV14	TRBJ2-1	-	TRBD2	TGTGCCAGCAGCCACGGACTAGCGGGAGGAGGAATGAATGAGCAGTTCTTC	CASSHGLAGGGMNEQFF